Described below is a single T cell receptor (beta chain) sequence and its context. Its specificity is not known. Sequencing was performed with immunoSEQ multiplex PCR; in TCRdb, only in-frame clones are kept and a portion is missing. The data contain tens of thousands of clones, less than 80% of them seen just once; the ten biggest clones take up roughly 7%. This specimen comes from a study of early stage breast cancer tumors. Study-wide context: ER+/PR+/HER2- status applied to about 70% of the 16 invasive breast tumors. Study outcomes and limitations: Enriched TCRB sequences shared across patients were mostly commonly generated sequences.

The length of the CDR3 is 12 residues. The V end lost 5 bases, the J end lost 3 bases, and 8 bases lay between the germline ends. Per the germline V gene, CDR1 is SGHTA and CDR2 is FQGNSA. This TCR derives from a person in their sixties with breast cancer. This chain joins TRBV7-2 and TRBJ2-7; TRBD1 is a possible D gene (5 bases). Sequenced: blood. CDR3 protein: CASSVDSYEQYF. In DNA, the CDR3 is TGTGCCAGCAGCGTAGACAGCTACGAGCAGTACTTC.